This TCR beta chain was identified during a study of shared clonotypes between healthy human individuals. Points from the study as a whole: An effect of sequencing depth on clonotype sharing among donors was expected. In a handful of donors, around 4.5% of naive CD4 clonotypes appeared in common. Sampling involved blood alone; tissue repertoires likely differ.

TCRdb keeps only in-frame clones here, not all; method: immunoSEQ multiplex PCR. The table lists approximately 1.5 million clones, around 98% of them singletons. Into CD45RA+ naive and CD45RA-negative memory subsets, the CD4+ cells were split. Trimming took 4 bases from V and 1 from J, leaving 11 bases between them. Germline CDR1 reads SGHVS; CDR2 reads FNYEAQ. This CDR3 comprises 14 residues. This clone was observed once. Its antigen is not known. Within the sample, other DNA sequences also encode this same CDR3. The chain couples TRBV7-6 to TRBJ2-7; a possible D gene is TRBD2 (6 bases). The receptor was isolated from a young man in good health. Sequenced: naive CD4+ T cells sorted from blood. As to subset: CD45RA+ positively selected. The CDR3 DNA sequence: TGTGCCAGCAGCTCGGGACTGAGGTCCTACGAGCAGTACTTC. As protein: CASSSGLRSYEQYF.